The T cell receptor (beta chain) described here comes from a study of beta chain features in type 1 diabetes. Investigators reverse transcribed all isolated RNA, so they sequenced expressed TCRB transcripts. Libraries were prepared by immunoSEQ multiplex PCR; TCRdb keeps only in-frame clonotypes and omits some of them. The table lists a few hundred thousand clones, around a tenth of them singletons, with 0.45% to 0.65% in the top ten. About this clone itself: Its antigen is still unknown.

The study's findings and limits: Moderate but significant shortening of TCRB CDR3s was recorded in all four CD4+ subsets from Type 1 diabetes patients.

Material: central memory CD4+ T cells from blood. This clonotype was sampled from a man under 40 with type 1 diabetes.

The CDR3 loop reads CATSNMIGTGVGGYTF. The CDR3 coding sequence is TGTGCCACCAGCAACATGATCGGGACAGGGGTAGGTGGCTACACCTTC. V usage is TRBV15 and J usage is TRBJ1-2, with TRBD1 matching 10 bases. The CDR3 contains 16 residues. V gave up 4 bases and J gave up 7 bases; unmatched junction bases: 12. Germline V lookup: CDR1 LNHNV, CDR2 YYDKDF (reference sequence).